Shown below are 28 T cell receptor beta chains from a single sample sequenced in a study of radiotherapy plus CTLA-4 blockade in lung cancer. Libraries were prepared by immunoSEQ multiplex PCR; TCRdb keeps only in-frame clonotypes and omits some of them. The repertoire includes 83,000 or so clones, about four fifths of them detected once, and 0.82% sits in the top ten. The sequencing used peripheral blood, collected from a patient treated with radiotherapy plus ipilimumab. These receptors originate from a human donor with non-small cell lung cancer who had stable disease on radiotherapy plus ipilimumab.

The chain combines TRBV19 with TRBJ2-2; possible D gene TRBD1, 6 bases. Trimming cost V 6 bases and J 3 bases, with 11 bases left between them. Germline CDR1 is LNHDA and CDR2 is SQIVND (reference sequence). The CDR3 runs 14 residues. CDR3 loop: CASRLRQDTGELFF. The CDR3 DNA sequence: TGTGCCAGTAGACTACGACAGGACACCGGGGAGCTGTTTTTT.

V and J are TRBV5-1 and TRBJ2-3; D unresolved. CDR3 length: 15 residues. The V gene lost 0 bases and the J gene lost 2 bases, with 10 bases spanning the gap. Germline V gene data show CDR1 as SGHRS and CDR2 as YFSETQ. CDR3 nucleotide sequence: TGCGCCAGCAGCTTGGTTGGCGGTTTCACAGATACGCAGTATTTT. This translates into CASSLVGGFTDTQYF.

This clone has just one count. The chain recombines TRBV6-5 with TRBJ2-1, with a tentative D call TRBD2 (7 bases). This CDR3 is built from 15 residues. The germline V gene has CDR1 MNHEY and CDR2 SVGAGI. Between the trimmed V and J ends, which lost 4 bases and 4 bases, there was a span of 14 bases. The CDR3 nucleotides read TGTGCCAGCAGTTCCCCGGGGGGCCCTTACAATGAGCAGTTCTTC. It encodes CASSSPGGPYNEQFF.

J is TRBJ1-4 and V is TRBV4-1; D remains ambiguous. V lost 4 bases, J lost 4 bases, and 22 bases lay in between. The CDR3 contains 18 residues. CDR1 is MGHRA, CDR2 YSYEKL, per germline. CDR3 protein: CASSRTREPDGGNEKLFF. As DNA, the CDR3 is TGCGCCAGCAGCCGTACAAGGGAGCCGGACGGAGGTAATGAAAAACTGTTTTTT.

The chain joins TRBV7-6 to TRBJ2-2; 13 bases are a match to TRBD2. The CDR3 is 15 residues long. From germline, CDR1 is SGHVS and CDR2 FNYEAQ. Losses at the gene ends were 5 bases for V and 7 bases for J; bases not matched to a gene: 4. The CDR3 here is CASSKTSGGIGELFF. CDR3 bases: TGTGCCAGCAGCAAGACTAGCGGGGGGATCGGGGAGCTGTTTTTT.

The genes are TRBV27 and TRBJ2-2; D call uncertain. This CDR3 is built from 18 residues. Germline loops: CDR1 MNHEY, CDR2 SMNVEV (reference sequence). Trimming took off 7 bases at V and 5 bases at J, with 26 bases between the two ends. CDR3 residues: CASTTTRTDPDLTGELFF. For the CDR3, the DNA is TGTGCCAGCACCACTACTCGGACGGACCCAGACCTGACCGGGGAGCTGTTTTTT.

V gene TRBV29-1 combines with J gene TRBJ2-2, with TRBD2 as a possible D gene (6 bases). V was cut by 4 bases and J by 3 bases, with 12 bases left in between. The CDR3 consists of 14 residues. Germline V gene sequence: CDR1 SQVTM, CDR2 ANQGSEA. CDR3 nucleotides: TGCAGCGTTGCCCGGGACTCCTACACCGGGGAGCTGTTTTTT. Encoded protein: CSVARDSYTGELFF.

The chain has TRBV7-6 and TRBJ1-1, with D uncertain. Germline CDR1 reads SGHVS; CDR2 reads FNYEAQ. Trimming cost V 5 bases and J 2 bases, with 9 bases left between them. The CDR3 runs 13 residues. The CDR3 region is CASSIDTNTEAFF. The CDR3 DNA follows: TGTGCCAGCAGCATTGACACCAACACTGAAGCTTTCTTT.

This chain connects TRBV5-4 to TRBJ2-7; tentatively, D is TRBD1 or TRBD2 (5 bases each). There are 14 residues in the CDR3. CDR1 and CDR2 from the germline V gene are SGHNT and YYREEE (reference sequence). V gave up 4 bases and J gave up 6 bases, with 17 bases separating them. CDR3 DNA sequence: TGTGCCAGCAGCCTGAGGGGCCCCTGGGGCGAGCAGTACTTC. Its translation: CASSLRGPWGEQYF.

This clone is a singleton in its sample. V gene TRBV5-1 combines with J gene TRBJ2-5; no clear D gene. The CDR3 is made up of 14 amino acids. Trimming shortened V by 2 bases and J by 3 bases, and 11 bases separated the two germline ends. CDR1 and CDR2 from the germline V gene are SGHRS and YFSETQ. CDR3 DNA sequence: TGCGCCAGCAGCTTCGGAGCCACCGAAGAGACCCAGTACTTC. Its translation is CASSFGATEETQYF.

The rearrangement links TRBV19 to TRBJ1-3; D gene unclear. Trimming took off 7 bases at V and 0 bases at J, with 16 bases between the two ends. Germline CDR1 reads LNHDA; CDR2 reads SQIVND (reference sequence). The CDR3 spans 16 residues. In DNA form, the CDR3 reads TGTGCCAGTATAGGTGCGGGAGCCTTCTCTGGAAACACCATATATTTT. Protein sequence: CASIGAGAFSGNTIYF.

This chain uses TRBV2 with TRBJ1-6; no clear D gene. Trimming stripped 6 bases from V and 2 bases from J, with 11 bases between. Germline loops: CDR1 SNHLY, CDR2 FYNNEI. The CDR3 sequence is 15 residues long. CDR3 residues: CASRPGSAYNSPLHF. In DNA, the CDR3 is TGTGCCAGCAGGCCCGGGAGTGCCTATAATTCACCCCTCCACTTT.

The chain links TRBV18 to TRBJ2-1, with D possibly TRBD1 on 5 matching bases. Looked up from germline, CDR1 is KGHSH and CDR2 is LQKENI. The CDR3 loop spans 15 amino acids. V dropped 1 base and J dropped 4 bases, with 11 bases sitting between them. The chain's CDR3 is CASSPRTGAYNEQFF. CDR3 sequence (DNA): TGTGCCAGCTCACCACGCACAGGAGCGTACAATGAGCAGTTCTTC.

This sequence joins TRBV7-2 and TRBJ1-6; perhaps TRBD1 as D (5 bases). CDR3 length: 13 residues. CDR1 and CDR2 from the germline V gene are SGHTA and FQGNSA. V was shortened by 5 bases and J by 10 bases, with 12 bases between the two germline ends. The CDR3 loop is CASSPSRDSPLHF. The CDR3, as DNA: TGTGCCAGCAGCCCCTCGAGGGACTCACCCCTCCACTTT.

CDR3 sequence reads: CASSPPGATGNTIYF. CDR3 DNA sequence: TGTGCCAGCAGTCCCCCGGGGGCAACTGGAAACACCATATATTTT. The J gene is TRBJ1-3, the V gene TRBV28; weak D call: TRBD1 (6 bases). Germline CDR1 and CDR2: MDHEN and SYDVKM. The germline V and J ends were trimmed by 5 bases and 2 bases, with 13 bases remaining between them. The CDR3 consists of 15 residues.

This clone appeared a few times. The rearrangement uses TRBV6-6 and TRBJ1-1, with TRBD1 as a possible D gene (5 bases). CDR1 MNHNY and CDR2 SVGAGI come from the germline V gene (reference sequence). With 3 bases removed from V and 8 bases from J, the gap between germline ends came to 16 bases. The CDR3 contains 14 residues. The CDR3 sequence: CASSYDSGAREAFF. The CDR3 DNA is TGTGCCAGCAGTTATGATTCTGGGGCTCGAGAAGCTTTCTTT.

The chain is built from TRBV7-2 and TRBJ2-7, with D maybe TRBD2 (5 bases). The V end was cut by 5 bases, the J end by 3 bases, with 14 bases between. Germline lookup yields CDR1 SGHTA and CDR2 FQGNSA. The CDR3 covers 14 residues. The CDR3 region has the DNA TGTGCCAGCAGCCAAGCAGCTAGCTTCTACGAGCAGTACTTC. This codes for CASSQAASFYEQYF.

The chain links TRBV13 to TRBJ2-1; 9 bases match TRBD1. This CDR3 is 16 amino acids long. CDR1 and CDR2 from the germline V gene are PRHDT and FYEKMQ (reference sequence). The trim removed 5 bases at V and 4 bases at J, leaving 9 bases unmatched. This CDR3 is CASSPETGTGYNEQFF. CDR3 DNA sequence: TGTGCCAGCAGCCCTGAGACGGGGACAGGGTACAATGAGCAGTTCTTC.

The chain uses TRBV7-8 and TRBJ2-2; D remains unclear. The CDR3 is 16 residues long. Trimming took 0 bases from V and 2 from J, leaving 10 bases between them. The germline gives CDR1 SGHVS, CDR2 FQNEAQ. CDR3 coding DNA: TGTGCCAGCAGCTTAGCGCAAGGGTTTAACACCGGGGAGCTGTTTTTT. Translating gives CASSLAQGFNTGELFF.

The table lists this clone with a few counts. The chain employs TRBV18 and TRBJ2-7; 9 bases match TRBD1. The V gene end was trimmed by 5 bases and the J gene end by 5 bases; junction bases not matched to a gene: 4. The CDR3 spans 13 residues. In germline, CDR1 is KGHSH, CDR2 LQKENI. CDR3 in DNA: TGTGCCAGCTCAACCGGACAGGGGAACGAGCAGTACTTC. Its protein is CASSTGQGNEQYF.

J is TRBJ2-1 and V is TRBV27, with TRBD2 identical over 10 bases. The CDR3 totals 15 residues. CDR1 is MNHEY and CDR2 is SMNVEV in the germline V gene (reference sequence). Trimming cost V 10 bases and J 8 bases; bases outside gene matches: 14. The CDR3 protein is CAIPRASGSLDEQFF. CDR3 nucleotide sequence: TGTGCCATCCCAAGGGCTAGCGGGAGTTTGGATGAGCAGTTCTTC.

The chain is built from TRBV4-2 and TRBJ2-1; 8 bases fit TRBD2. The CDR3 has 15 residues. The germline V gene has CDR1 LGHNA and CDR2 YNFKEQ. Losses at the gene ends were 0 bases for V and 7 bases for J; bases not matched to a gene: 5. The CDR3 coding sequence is TGTGCCAGCAGCCAAGATTCGCCGGGGGGGAATGAGCAGTTCTTC. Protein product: CASSQDSPGGNEQFF.

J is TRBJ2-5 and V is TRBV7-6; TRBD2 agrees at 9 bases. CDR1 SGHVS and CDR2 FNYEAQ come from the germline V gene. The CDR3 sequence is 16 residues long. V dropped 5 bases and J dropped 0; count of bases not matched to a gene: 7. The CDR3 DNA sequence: TGTGCCAGCAGCCCAGGTAGCGGGAGCAACCAAGAGACCCAGTACTTC. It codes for CASSPGSGSNQETQYF.

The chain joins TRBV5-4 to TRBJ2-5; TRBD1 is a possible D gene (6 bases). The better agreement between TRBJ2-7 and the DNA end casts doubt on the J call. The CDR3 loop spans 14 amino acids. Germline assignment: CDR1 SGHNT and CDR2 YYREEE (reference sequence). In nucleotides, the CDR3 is TGTGCCAGCAGCTTGGGAGGGACAAACTACGAGCAGTACTTC. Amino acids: CASSLGGTNYEQYF.

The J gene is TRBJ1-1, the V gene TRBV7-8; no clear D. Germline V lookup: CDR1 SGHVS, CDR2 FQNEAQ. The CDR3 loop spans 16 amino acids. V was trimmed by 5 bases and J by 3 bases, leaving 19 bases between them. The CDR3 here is CASSRPGAEKDTEAFF. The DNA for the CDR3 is TGTGCCAGCAGCCGACCGGGAGCCGAAAAGGACACTGAAGCTTTCTTT.

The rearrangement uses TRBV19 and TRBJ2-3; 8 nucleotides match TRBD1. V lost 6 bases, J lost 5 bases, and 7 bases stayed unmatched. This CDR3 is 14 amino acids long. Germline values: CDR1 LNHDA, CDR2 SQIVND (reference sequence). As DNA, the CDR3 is TGTGCCAGTAGCCGGGACAGGAGGGTAGATACGCAGTATTTT. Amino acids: CASSRDRRVDTQYF.

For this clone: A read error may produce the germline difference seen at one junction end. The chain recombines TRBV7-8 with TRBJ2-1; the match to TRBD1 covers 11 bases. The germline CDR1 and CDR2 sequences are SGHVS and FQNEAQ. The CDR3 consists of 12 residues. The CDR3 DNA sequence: TGTGCCAGCAGCTTAGGGACAGGGGGCAGGGTCTTC. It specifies CASSLGTGGRVF. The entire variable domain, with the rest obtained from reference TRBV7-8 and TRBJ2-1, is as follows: GAGVSQSPRYKVAKRGQDVALRCDPISGHVSLFWYQQALGQGPEFLTYFQNEAQLDKSGLPSDRFFAERPEGSVSTLKIQRTQQEDSAVYLCASSLGTGGRVFGPGTRLTVL.

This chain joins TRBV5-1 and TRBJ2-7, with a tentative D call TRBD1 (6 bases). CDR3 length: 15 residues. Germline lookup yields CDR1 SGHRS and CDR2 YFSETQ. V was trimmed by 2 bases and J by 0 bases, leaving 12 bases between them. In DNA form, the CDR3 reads TGCGCCAGCAGCTTTCGACAGGCTACCTCCTACGAGCAGTACTTC. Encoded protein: CASSFRQATSYEQYF.